The 22 T cell receptor beta chains listed next were all sequenced from one sample in a study of T cell repertoires in cytomegalovirus infection. A single record per CDR3 protein comes from TCRdb applying MiXCR to the reads. The sample has more than 35,000 distinct CDR3 sequences; approximately 52% are singletons. Antigens of these TCRs are unknown. The sequences come from CD8+ T cells from cultured PBMCs, collected from culture after CMV antigen stimulation. The receptors originated from a human donor in good health (CMV status not recorded). Some clones in this sample may be carry-over from other donors' samples.

This chain uses TRBV5-1 with TRBJ1-1; 7 nucleotides match TRBD1. The CDR3 sequence is 16 residues long. The ends lost 0 bases at V and 1 base at J; junction bases unmatched: 6. CDR1 SGHRS and CDR2 YFSETQ come from the germline V gene. The CDR3 coding sequence is TGCGCCAGCAGCTTGGTGCTACAGGGGCCGAACACTGAAGCTTTCTTT. It yields the protein CASSLVLQGPNTEAFF.

This chain joins TRBV6-6 and TRBJ2-5; D not certain. The CDR3 runs 12 residues. V was cut by 0 bases and J by 4 bases, with 3 bases left in between. The germline V gene has CDR1 MNHNY and CDR2 SVGAGI (reference sequence). CDR3 DNA: TGTGCCAGCAGTTACTCGGCAGAGACCCAGTACTTC. It codes for CASSYSAETQYF.

The chain uses TRBV11-2 and TRBJ2-1, with D maybe TRBD2 (6 bases). V was clipped by 10 bases and J by 5 bases, with 12 bases between them. Germline V CDR1 and CDR2: SGHAT, FQNNGV. CDR3 length equals 12 residues. CDR3 region: CATGGADNEQFF. The DNA of the CDR3 is TGTGCCACTGGAGGGGCGGACAATGAGCAGTTCTTC.

The table lists this clonotype with a few counts. The chain links TRBV7-2 to TRBJ2-3, with 7 bases that match TRBD2. Germline V gene sequence: CDR1 SGHTA, CDR2 FQGNSA. The CDR3 totals 15 residues. J gave up 3 bases and V 6 bases, and 9 bases lay outside the gene matches. The CDR3 protein is CASRGGGSRTDTQYF. CDR3 nucleotides: TGTGCCAGCAGGGGGGGAGGGAGTAGGACAGATACGCAGTATTTT.

The chain links TRBV6-5 to TRBJ2-1; D is unresolved. The CDR3 runs 16 residues. CDR1 is MNHEY and CDR2 is SVGAGI in the germline V gene. The germline V and J ends were trimmed by 4 bases and 3 bases, with 16 bases remaining between them. The CDR3 region is CASSSAFWQDYNEQFF. CDR3 nucleotides: TGTGCCAGCAGTTCGGCCTTTTGGCAGGACTACAATGAGCAGTTCTTC.

The chain combines TRBV11-3 with TRBJ2-5, with a possible D match to TRBD2 (5 bases). Trimming removed 5 bases from V and 4 bases from J, with 20 bases in between. The CDR3 length is 16 residues. Germline V CDR1 and CDR2: SGHNT, YENEEA. The CDR3 region has the DNA TGTGCCAGCAGCAGTAGATCTGAGGGAGTTGGAGAGACCCAGTACTTC. Its protein product is CASSSRSEGVGETQYF.

V usage is TRBV7-8 and J usage is TRBJ2-3, with 9 bases identical to TRBD2. The CDR3 is 17 residues long. Trimming took 4 bases from V and 6 from J; bases not matched to a gene: 14. Germline V gene sequence: CDR1 SGHVS, CDR2 FQNEAQ. The CDR3 nucleotides are TGTGCCAGCAGCTGGGGCCTAGCGGGATCAATGGCGGATACGCAGTATTTT. Translated: CASSWGLAGSMADTQYF.

V is TRBV6-6 and J is TRBJ1-1; 10 nucleotides align to TRBD1. CDR1 is MNHNY, CDR2 SVGAGI, per germline (reference sequence). The CDR3 is 16 amino acids. The J segment lost 0 bases and the V segment lost 4 bases, leaving 5 bases of the junction unmatched. The CDR3 DNA sequence: TGTGCCAGCAGTTTATCCGGGACAGGGGTGAACACTGAAGCTTTCTTT. It is translated as CASSLSGTGVNTEAFF.

V and J are TRBV29-1 and TRBJ2-7; D gene uncertain. V dropped 3 bases and J dropped 6 bases, with 15 bases sitting between them. This CDR3 region has 13 residues. Germline V gene data show CDR1 as SQVTM and CDR2 as ANQGSEA. This CDR3 is CSVEGAPPGEQYF. The CDR3 region has the DNA TGCAGCGTTGAGGGCGCCCCGCCGGGCGAGCAGTACTTC.

V usage is TRBV6-2 or TRBV6-3 and J usage is TRBJ2-4; D is uncertain. The germline V gene has CDR1 MNHEY and CDR2 SVGEGT. This CDR3 is built from 12 residues. Trimming shortened V by 1 base and J by 13 bases, and 11 bases separated the two germline ends. The CDR3 region is CASSYFWGSQYF. The CDR3 region has the DNA TGTGCCAGCAGTTACTTCTGGGGTTCGCAGTACTTC.

The sample holds many counts of this clonotype. This chain joins TRBV28 and TRBJ1-1, with TRBD1 matching 7 bases. Trimming removed 9 bases from V and 2 bases from J; junction bases left unmatched: 12. The CDR3 is made up of 15 amino acids. The V gene's germline CDR1 is MDHEN and CDR2 SYDVKM. In DNA, the CDR3 is TGTGCCAGTTACCGACACAGGGGCAGCAACACTGAAGCTTTCTTT. This encodes CASYRHRGSNTEAFF.

V and J are TRBV27 and TRBJ1-2; possible D gene TRBD1, 6 bases. Trimming removed 5 bases at V and 5 bases at J, with 15 bases between. Germline CDR1 and CDR2: MNHEY and SMNVEV (reference sequence). The CDR3 loop spans 14 amino acids. The CDR3 nucleotides are TGTGCCAGCAGTCCTCCGGGACAAGTTTATGGCTACACCTTC. This codes for CASSPPGQVYGYTF.

This clonotype showed up just a few times. The chain has TRBV4-2 and TRBJ1-6; D remains unclear. The CDR3 extends over 16 amino acids. Trimming took off 4 bases at V and 8 bases at J, with 18 bases between the two ends. Germline V gene sequence: CDR1 LGHNA, CDR2 YNFKEQ. The CDR3 spells CASSRLGLPFHSPLHF. The CDR3 nucleotides read TGTGCCAGCAGCCGACTCGGATTACCGTTCCATTCACCCCTCCACTTT.

This clonotype was seen only a few times. The chain combines TRBV12-3 or TRBV12-4 with TRBJ2-1; D not certain. V was clipped by 1 base and J by 2 bases, with 6 bases between them. The length of the CDR3 is 14 residues. Here the CDR3 DNA reads TGTGCCAGCAGTTTAGACAGTACCTACAATGAGCAGTTCTTC. Protein: CASSLDSTYNEQFF.

This clonotype has only a few counts. J is TRBJ1-5 and V is TRBV27; a weak D match, TRBD1 (6 bases). The germline CDR1 and CDR2 sequences are MNHEY and SMNVEV (reference sequence). The V end lost 3 bases, the J end lost 7 bases, and 19 bases lay between the germline ends. The CDR3 has 16 residues. CDR3 in DNA: TGTGCCAGCAGTTTTTGGGGGCGAGGGGACGGGCAGCCCCAGCATTTT. It yields the protein CASSFWGRGDGQPQHF.

The J gene is TRBJ1-6, the V gene TRBV2, with 11 bases fitting TRBD1. V lost 5 bases and J lost 9; bases outside the gene matches: 12. The CDR3 extends over 17 amino acids. Germline CDR1 and CDR2: SNHLY and FYNNEI. The CDR3 nucleotides read TGTGCCAGCAGTCATGATCTGGACAGGGGGCTAGGTTCACCCCTCCACTTT. This codes for CASSHDLDRGLGSPLHF.

This clonotype has only a few counts. The chain has TRBV13 and TRBJ2-4, with D tentatively TRBD1 (6 bases). The length of the CDR3 is 15 residues. Germline lookup yields CDR1 PRHDT and CDR2 FYEKMQ (reference sequence). The V and J ends lost 0 bases and 5 bases respectively, with 11 bases between them. Here the CDR3 reads CASSLGMAGENIQYF. The CDR3 DNA follows: TGTGCCAGCAGCTTAGGCATGGCAGGGGAAAACATTCAGTACTTC.

A single count supports this clonotype. At one end the junction does not follow the germline gene, possibly because of a read error. The V and J genes are TRBV2 and TRBJ2-1; 10 bases map to TRBD2. Germline V gives CDR1 SNHLY, CDR2 FYNNEI. The CDR3 is 12 amino acids. The CDR3 bases are TGTGCCAGCCCAAGCGGGGGGGTTGAGGAGTTCTTC. Residues: CASPSGGVEEFF.

The chain combines TRBV6-5 with TRBJ1-4, with D possibly TRBD1 on 6 matching bases. Trimming left V 6 bases short and J 4 bases short, with 12 bases between. Germline V gene data show CDR1 as MNHEY and CDR2 as SVGAGI. CDR3 size: 14 residues. The DNA for the CDR3 is TGTGCCAGCAGACAGGGTTCGGTTAATGAAAAACTGTTTTTT. This translates into CASRQGSVNEKLFF.

The chain recombines TRBV7-2 with TRBJ2-7; the match to TRBD2 covers 10 bases. V gave up 2 bases and J gave up 1 base; unmatched junction bases: 2. In germline, CDR1 is SGHTA, CDR2 FQGNSA. There are 15 residues in the CDR3. DNA of the CDR3: TGTGCCAGCAGCTTATTAGCGGGAGGTTCCTACGAGCAGTACTTC. Its protein is CASSLLAGGSYEQYF.

This clonotype was counted only a few times. Given the absence of the conserved phenylalanine or tryptophan at the CDR3 end, a read error is likely. Because the CDR3's place on the DNA is in doubt, the DNA is left out and the CDR3 is given as listed by TCRdb. The chain has TRBV7-6 and TRBJ2-1. Germline CDR1 SGHVS, CDR2 FNYEAQ. Ends included, the CDR3 has 16 residues. The CDR3 sequence is CASSLLGISTYNEPCP.

The rearrangement joins TRBV4-1 to TRBJ2-3; TRBD1 matches at 7 bases. Germline trimming cut 0 bases from V and 2 bases from J; bases unmatched to any gene: 5. This CDR3 is 16 amino acids long. The germline V gene has CDR1 MGHRA and CDR2 YSYEKL. The CDR3, as DNA: TGCGCCAGCAGCCAAGATGGGACAGCCTTCACAGATACGCAGTATTTT. Encoded protein: CASSQDGTAFTDTQYF.